One sample yielded the 12 T cell receptor beta chains listed below, sequenced in a study of blood T cell repertoires in COVID-19. Profiled with immunoSEQ multiplex PCR; TCRdb holds only in-frame clones, not every one. The profile shows about 110,000 clones, just over 85% of them singletons. Sequenced: peripheral blood. All receptors come from a woman aged 45 to 65 with active or convalescent COVID-19.

The genes are TRBV4-1 and TRBJ2-1, with D tentatively TRBD1 (6 bases). Germline V gene lookup returns CDR1 MGHRA and CDR2 YSYEKL. Trimming cost V 0 bases and J 4 bases, with 13 bases left between them. CDR3 length: 16 amino acids. CDR3 nucleotide sequence: TGCGCCAGCAGCCAAGAACCGGTACAGGGATACAATGAGCAGTTCTTC. It codes for CASSQEPVQGYNEQFF.

This clone showed up just a few times. The rearrangement links TRBV4-2 to TRBJ1-2; D is uncertain. Germline CDR1 reads LGHNA; CDR2 reads YNFKEQ. V shed 0 bases and J shed 11 bases, with 7 bases lying between them. The length of the CDR3 is 11 residues. The DNA of the CDR3 is TGTGCCAGCAGCCAAGAACTATTTTACACCTTC. This sequence encodes CASSQELFYTF.

The chain couples TRBV4-1 to TRBJ2-1; D gene unclear. CDR3 length: 13 amino acids. Germline-derived CDR1 and CDR2 are MGHRA and YSYEKL. Trimming cost V 2 bases and J 6 bases, with 8 bases left between them. CDR3 residues: CASSQLIFNEQFF. CDR3 sequence (DNA): TGCGCCAGCAGCCAACTTATATTCAATGAGCAGTTCTTC.

With regard to this clone: The junction departs from germline at one end; a sequencing error may be responsible. The V gene is TRBV7-7, the J gene TRBJ2-2, with 8 bases aligning to TRBD2. Looked up from germline, CDR1 is SSHAT and CDR2 is FNYEAQ (reference sequence). This CDR3 region has 14 residues. The CDR3 DNA reads as TGTGCTAGCAGCTCGCGGGGGGACACCGGGGAGCTGTTTTTT. It encodes CASSSRGDTGELFF.

The chain has TRBV6-2 or TRBV6-3 and TRBJ1-5, with 8 bases that match TRBD1. J gave up 5 bases and V 5 bases, and 5 bases lay outside the gene matches. Germline V lookup: CDR1 MNHEY, CDR2 SVGEGT. This CDR3 comprises 14 residues. CDR3 bases: TGTGCCAGCAGTCTGACAGGGGCAGATCAGCCCCAGCATTTT. This encodes CASSLTGADQPQHF.

V is TRBV7-2 and J is TRBJ2-3, with D possibly matching TRBD1 (5 bases). Germline assignment: CDR1 SGHTA and CDR2 FQGNSA. Deletions cut 1 base from V and 0 bases from J, with 8 bases between. The CDR3 runs to 15 residues. CDR3 amino acids: CASSLDRMSTDTQYF. The CDR3 DNA reads as TGTGCCAGCAGCTTAGACAGGATGAGCACAGATACGCAGTATTTT.

The chain couples TRBV7-2 to TRBJ2-1, with D possibly being TRBD1 (6 bases). CDR1 is SGHTA and CDR2 is FQGNSA in the germline V gene. Deletions cut 4 bases from V and 13 bases from J, with 14 bases between. This CDR3 region has 12 residues. The CDR3 is CASSSYRAIQFF. The CDR3 DNA reads as TGTGCCAGCAGCTCGTACAGGGCCATTCAGTTCTTC.

The genes are TRBV7-2 and TRBJ2-3, with a weak D call TRBD1 (5 bases). Germline V CDR1 and CDR2: SGHTA, FQGNSA. The CDR3 has 14 amino acids. Trimming removed 1 base at V and 3 bases at J, with 8 bases between. The DNA for the CDR3 is TGTGCCAGCAGCTTAGTCGGACAAACAGATACGCAGTATTTT. Translating it yields CASSLVGQTDTQYF.

The J gene is TRBJ2-1, the V gene TRBV7-2; 8 nucleotides agree with TRBD1. The CDR3 covers 13 residues. Trimming took 1 base from V and 15 from J; bases not matched to a gene: 8. CDR1 and CDR2 (germline): SGHTA, FQGNSA. The CDR3 protein is CASSLGGQARGFF. The CDR3 bases are TGTGCCAGCAGCTTAGGGGGACAGGCACGGGGGTTCTTC.

V and J are TRBV7-2 and TRBJ1-2; no definite D call. The CDR3 spans 14 residues. V lost 5 bases, J lost 2 bases, and 12 bases lay in between. Germline CDR1 and CDR2: SGHTA and FQGNSA. The CDR3 sequence: CASSAGSQNYGYTF. The CDR3 DNA sequence: TGTGCCAGCAGCGCCGGGAGCCAAAACTATGGCTACACCTTC.

The CDR3 region is CASSGTGVGISNQPQHF. The CDR3 DNA reads TGTGCCAGCAGTGGGACAGGGGTCGGAATAAGCAATCAGCCCCAGCATTTT. The V gene is TRBV2, the J gene TRBJ1-5; TRBD1 aligns across 9 bases. CDR1 and CDR2 from the germline V gene are SNHLY and FYNNEI. The CDR3 runs 17 residues. After removal of 4 bases from V and 1 base from J, the junction contained 8 bases not matched to a gene. The full variable domain, its missing parts supplied by reference TRBV2 and TRBJ1-5, is EPEVTQTPSHQVTQMGQEVILRCVPISNHLYFYWYRQILGQKVEFLVSFYNNEISEKSEIFDDQFSVERPDGSNFTLKIRSTKLEDSAMYFCASSGTGVGISNQPQHFGDGTRLSIL.

The chain has TRBV5-4 and TRBJ2-5; 8 nucleotides align to TRBD2. Germline lookup yields CDR1 SGHNT and CDR2 YYREEE (reference sequence). V lost 2 bases and J lost 2; bases outside the gene matches: 8. The CDR3 consists of 16 residues. CDR3 DNA: TGTGCCAGCAGCTTTCTGTCGGGCGGGAGGCAAGAGACCCAGTACTTC. Amino acid sequence: CASSFLSGGRQETQYF.